These 6 T cell receptor beta chains came from one sample sequenced in a study of blood T cells in healthy people across ages (dated by TCRdb to about 2015). Library method: 5' RACE. TCRdb lists the instrument as Illumina HiSeq 2500. A second PCR of roughly 6 to 12 cycles was performed with a sample-barcoded 5' primer and a J-beta primer mix. The raw public data were reprocessed by TCRdb itself: fastp quality trimming at Q25, MiXCR clonotype calling, in-frame beta chains only. Every distinct CDR3 protein forms one entry, paired with its most common genes and DNA. This sample lists approximately 960,000 distinct CDR3 sequences; almost 30% were detected once. The top ten constitute roughly 10% of the sample. These same records also appear under a second study, on T cells of mothers and their children.

Sequences were obtained from blood. The receptors were gathered from a woman between 40 and 55 years old in good health.

This clonotype occurred once. V usage is TRBV10-3 and J usage is TRBJ1-2, with D unclear. The germline V gene has CDR1 ENHRY and CDR2 SYGVKD. CDR3 length: 14 amino acids. V lost 0 bases and J lost 8, with 13 bases in between. CDR3 loop: CAISESSTSSGYTF. The DNA of the CDR3 is TGTGCCATCAGTGAGTCTTCCACCTCTAGCGGCTACACCTTC.

The chain couples TRBV5-1 to TRBJ2-5; D not resolved. TRBJ2-7 explains the end of the DNA better; the J call may be wrong. CDR3 length equals 14 residues. The germline gives CDR1 SGHRS, CDR2 YFSETQ. The CDR3 spells CASSSDGWAYEQYF. Here the CDR3 DNA reads TGCGCCAGCAGCTCTGACGGGTGGGCCTACGAGCAGTACTTC.

The V and J genes are TRBV12-3 or TRBV12-4 and TRBJ2-4, with TRBD2 matching 8 bases. After removal of 5 bases from V and 3 bases from J, the junction contained 9 bases not matched to a gene. The CDR3 is 16 amino acids. DNA for the CDR3: TGTGCCAGCAGTATCCTTAGCGGGATCGTCAAAAACATTCAGTACTTC. This translates into CASSILSGIVKNIQYF.

This clonotype occurred once. The gene calls are TRBV12-3 or TRBV12-4 and TRBJ1-1; D is unclear. This CDR3 comprises 15 residues. V was pared by 1 base and J by 3 bases, with 12 bases between. CDR3 region: CASSLGPPSHTEAFF. The CDR3 nucleotides read TGTGCCAGCAGTTTAGGTCCACCATCCCACACTGAAGCTTTCTTT.

This clonotype appeared a few times. The junction departs from the called germline gene at one end, perhaps through a read error. V and J are TRBV5-1 and TRBJ2-7; D possibly uses TRBD1 or TRBD2 (5 bases each). The CDR3 is 14 amino acids. Germline loops: CDR1 SGHRS, CDR2 YFSETQ. CDR3 in amino acids: CASSFGTTSCEQYF. DNA of the CDR3: TGCGCCAGCAGTTTCGGGACCACCTCCTGCGAGCAGTACTTC. The variable domain in full, with the rest retrieved from reference TRBV5-1 and TRBJ2-7, is KAGVTQTPRYLIKTRGQQVTLSCSPISGHRSVSWYQQTPGQGLQFLFEYFSETQRNKGNFPGRFSGRQFSNSRSEMNVSTLELGDSALYLCASSFGTTSCEQYFGPGTRLTVT.

This clonotype has more than one count but fewer than ten. CDR3 protein: CAWSVQAGTDTQYF. The CDR3 DNA follows: TGTGCCTGGAGTGTACAGGCAGGCACAGATACGCAGTATTTT. V usage is TRBV30 and J usage is TRBJ2-3; D may be TRBD1 (5 bases). The germline V gene encodes CDR1 GTSNPN and CDR2 SVGIG (reference sequence). The CDR3 consists of 14 residues. Trimming pared 0 bases from V and 1 base from J, leaving 8 bases between. Full variable domain (missing parts from reference TRBV30 and TRBJ2-3): SQTIHQWPATLVQPVGSPLSLECTVEGTSNPNLYWYRQAAGRGLQLLFYSVGIGQISSEVPQNLSASRPQDRQFILSSKKLLLSDSGFYLCAWSVQAGTDTQYFGPGTRLTVL.